Following are 26 T cell receptor beta chains from one sample sequenced in a study of graft-versus-host responses after intestinal transplantation. These receptors' antigens are unknown. The repertoire was sequenced with immunoSEQ multiplex PCR; TCRdb's copy has only in-frame clones and lacks some. The sample holds roughly 80,000 clones, around 86% seen once. The sequences come from unstimulated CD8+ T cells sorted from spleen or lymph node cells, collected before transplant. All receptors come from a human donor who was the organ donor for an intestinal transplant.

The chain is built from TRBV19 and TRBJ2-1; 7 bases map to TRBD1. V gave up 3 bases and J gave up 3 bases; unmatched junction bases: 8. The germline CDR1 and CDR2 sequences are LNHDA and SQIVND (reference sequence). The CDR3 runs to 16 residues. The CDR3 coding sequence is TGTGCCAGTAGTATTACAGACAGGGCGAACTACAATGAGCAGTTCTTC. This sequence encodes CASSITDRANYNEQFF.

V usage is TRBV5-1 and J usage is TRBJ1-1; D ambiguous. Germline CDR1 is SGHRS and CDR2 is YFSETQ. V dropped 3 bases and J dropped 3 bases, with 9 bases sitting between them. The length of the CDR3 is 13 residues. CDR3 in amino acids: CASSWGGYTEAFF. As DNA, the CDR3 is TGCGCCAGCAGCTGGGGTGGGTACACTGAAGCTTTCTTT.

The gene calls are TRBV28 and TRBJ2-5; TRBD1 agrees at 7 bases. The CDR3 covers 15 residues. Germline lookup yields CDR1 MDHEN and CDR2 SYDVKM. Trimming took 6 bases from V and 1 from J; bases not matched to a gene: 8. The CDR3 is CASSATGTAQETQYF. In nucleotides, the CDR3 is TGTGCCAGCAGCGCCACCGGGACAGCCCAAGAGACCCAGTACTTC.

The chain carries TRBV6-6 and TRBJ1-1; D unclear. There are 11 residues in the CDR3. Germline CDR1 is MNHNY and CDR2 is SVGAGI (reference sequence). With 6 bases removed from V and 8 bases from J, the gap between germline ends came to 10 bases. In DNA form, the CDR3 reads TGTGCCAGCAGCTGGCCGGGGGAAGCTTTCTTT. The encoded protein is CASSWPGEAFF.

The CDR3 loop is CASSPGLAVINTGELFF. The CDR3 DNA is TGTGCCAGCAGCCCGGGGCTAGCGGTAATTAACACCGGGGAGCTGTTTTTT. J is TRBJ2-2 and V is TRBV5-4; 7 bases agree with TRBD2. Unmatched junction bases numbered 11, after V lost 4 bases and J lost 2 bases. Germline loops: CDR1 SGHNT, CDR2 YYREEE (reference sequence). This CDR3 has 17 amino acids.

This chain links TRBV6-1 with TRBJ1-2, with D unresolved. The CDR3 has 14 residues. Germline CDR1 and CDR2: MNHNS and SASEGT. V was shortened by 7 bases and J by 3 bases, with 15 bases between the two germline ends. The CDR3 DNA reads as TGTGCCAGCACCGGATGGTCCGGTCACTATGGCTACACCTTC. Translated, it gives CASTGWSGHYGYTF.

This clone appeared a few times. This CDR3 reads CASSDVAGGPPDTQYF. CDR3 sequence (DNA): TGTGCCAGCAGTGACGTAGCGGGGGGGCCGCCAGATACGCAGTATTTT. The chain carries TRBV6-4 and TRBJ2-3, with 11 positions matching TRBD2. Trimming took 2 bases from V and 4 from J; bases not matched to a gene: 5. Germline lookup yields CDR1 MRHNA and CDR2 SNTAGT. The CDR3 runs 16 residues.

The rearrangement uses TRBV4-2 and TRBJ2-4, with a weak D call TRBD2 (6 bases). The CDR3 totals 17 residues. CDR1 is LGHNA, CDR2 YNFKEQ, per germline. Trimming stripped 2 bases from V and 0 bases from J, with 14 bases between. The CDR3 coding sequence is TGTGCCAGCAGCCAATCGGGACTCGTACTAGCCAAAAACATTCAGTACTTC. Translation: CASSQSGLVLAKNIQYF.

J is TRBJ2-3 and V is TRBV2, with 11 bases matching TRBD2. V lost 4 bases and J lost 4; bases outside the gene matches: 19. The CDR3 is made up of 20 amino acids. Germline V gives CDR1 SNHLY, CDR2 FYNNEI. In DNA, the CDR3 is TGTGCCAGCAGTGGAGGGCTTAGCGGGGGGGCCATAGTGGGGGCAGATACGCAGTATTTT. This gives the protein CASSGGLSGGAIVGADTQYF.

This sequence joins TRBV5-1 and TRBJ1-1; possibly TRBD1 for D (5 bases). This CDR3 spans 14 amino acids. Trimming left V 0 bases short and J 9 bases short, with 15 bases between. CDR1 is SGHRS, CDR2 YFSETQ, per germline. The CDR3 nucleotides read TGCGCCAGCAGCTTGGCGCGGGACGTCAATAAAGCTTTCTTT. Its protein is CASSLARDVNKAFF.

J is TRBJ2-1 and V is TRBV19, with a possible D match to TRBD2 (6 bases). Trimming left V 7 bases short and J 0 bases short, with 16 bases between. The CDR3 runs 16 residues. CDR1 and CDR2 (germline): LNHDA, SQIVND (reference sequence). CDR3 region: CASTDRRGLSYNEQFF. The CDR3 DNA sequence: TGTGCCAGTACCGATAGACGGGGACTCTCCTACAATGAGCAGTTCTTC.

The V call is TRBV5-4, the J call TRBJ1-2; 9 nucleotides line up with TRBD1. The CDR3 runs 13 residues. Germline V lookup: CDR1 SGHNT, CDR2 YYREEE (reference sequence). The V segment lost 5 bases and the J segment 8 bases; nucleotides outside the gene matches: 7. The CDR3 coding sequence is TGTGCCAGCAGAGCGGGACAGGGTAAGGGCTACACCTTC. Amino acids: CASRAGQGKGYTF. Full variable domain (outside the CDR3, taken from reference TRBV5-4 and TRBJ1-2): ETGVTQSPTHLIKTRGQQVTLRCSSQSGHNTVSWYQQALGQGPQFIFQYYREEENGRGNFPPRFSGLQFPNYSSELNVNALELDDSALYLCASRAGQGKGYTFGSGTRLTVV.

The chain links TRBV28 to TRBJ1-1; tentative D call: TRBD1 (6 bases). This CDR3 spans 14 amino acids. CDR1 and CDR2 (germline): MDHEN, SYDVKM. V lost 6 bases, J lost 1 base, and 12 bases lay in between. CDR3 DNA: TGTGCCAGCAGGTTGTGGACAGAGAACACTGAAGCTTTCTTT. The encoded protein is CASRLWTENTEAFF.

The rearrangement uses TRBV19 and TRBJ1-1; D ambiguous. V dropped 3 bases and J dropped 5 bases, with 13 bases sitting between them. Germline CDR1 and CDR2: LNHDA and SQIVND (reference sequence). This CDR3 is built from 14 residues. This CDR3 reads CASSMEGFRTEAFF. CDR3 DNA: TGTGCCAGTAGTATGGAGGGTTTCAGAACTGAAGCTTTCTTT.

The genes are TRBV28 and TRBJ1-1; 7 nucleotides match TRBD1. This CDR3 is 12 amino acids long. Germline V gene data show CDR1 as MDHEN and CDR2 as SYDVKM. Losses at the gene ends were 6 bases for V and 6 bases for J; bases not matched to a gene: 4. The CDR3 loop is CASRTGVAEAFF. CDR3 in DNA: TGTGCCAGCAGAACAGGGGTGGCTGAAGCTTTCTTT.

The V gene is TRBV30, the J gene TRBJ1-2, with 7 bases that match TRBD1. The germline gives CDR1 GTSNPN, CDR2 SVGIG (reference sequence). After removal of 5 bases from V and 8 bases from J, the junction contained 14 bases not matched to a gene. CDR3 length: 14 residues. CDR3 bases: TGTGCCTGGGCTCTACTGACAGGGTCCGGCGGCTACACCTTC. It translates to CAWALLTGSGGYTF.

The V call is TRBV19, the J call TRBJ1-1, with a tentative D call TRBD1 (5 bases). The CDR3 contains 14 residues. From germline, CDR1 is LNHDA and CDR2 SQIVND (reference sequence). The V end lost 5 bases, the J end lost 3 bases, and 13 bases lay between the germline ends. For the CDR3, the DNA is TGTGCCAGTAGTGAGCCGGGACCCTACACTGAAGCTTTCTTT. This translates into CASSEPGPYTEAFF.

This clone was seen only once. The V and J genes are TRBV9 and TRBJ2-4; 13 positions agree with TRBD2. The ends lost 4 bases at V and 0 bases at J; junction bases unmatched: 7. This CDR3 contains 18 residues. Germline CDR1 and CDR2: SGDLS and YYNGEE. DNA of the CDR3: TGTGCCAGCAGCCCCCACGGACTAGCGGGGGTAGCCAAAAACATTCAGTACTTC. Encoded protein: CASSPHGLAGVAKNIQYF.

The count of this clone is one. The rearrangement uses TRBV30 and TRBJ1-1; D is perhaps TRBD1 (5 bases). The germline V and J ends were trimmed by 1 base and 6 bases, with 9 bases remaining between them. This CDR3 is 12 amino acids long. Germline loops: CDR1 GTSNPN, CDR2 SVGIG (reference sequence). The chain's CDR3 is CAWSAGPAEAFF. CDR3 sequence (DNA): TGTGCCTGGAGTGCAGGGCCCGCTGAAGCTTTCTTT.

A remark on this clone: The CDR3 does not end in the conserved phenylalanine or tryptophan, so this is likely a read error. Because the CDR3's place on the DNA is in doubt, the DNA is left out and the CDR3 is given as listed by TCRdb. The chain is built from TRBV12-2 and TRBJ1-1. TRBV12-2 is labeled a pseudogene. The CDR3 is 14 amino acids long, termini counted. CDR3 sequence: CASRLVTWEGNRGG.

The chain is built from TRBV6-1 and TRBJ1-1; the match to TRBD1 covers 7 bases. CDR3 length: 15 amino acids. V shed 2 bases and J 5 bases; nucleotides not matched to a gene: 8. The germline gives CDR1 MNHNS, CDR2 SASEGT. The DNA of the CDR3 is TGTGCCAGCAGTGAAAGCAGGGGGAGACGGACTGAAGCTTTCTTT. Translated: CASSESRGRRTEAFF.

The chain joins TRBV28 to TRBJ1-6; D remains unclear. The CDR3 covers 15 residues. CDR1 and CDR2 from the germline V gene are MDHEN and SYDVKM. Trimming stripped 3 bases from V and 7 bases from J, with 13 bases between. The CDR3 DNA reads TGTGCCAGCAGTTTTGTAGGGCAGGACAATTCACCCCTCCACTTT. It translates to CASSFVGQDNSPLHF.

The chain couples TRBV10-1 to TRBJ2-1; D is ambiguous. Trimming stripped 5 bases from V and 6 bases from J, with 11 bases between. The CDR3 has 13 residues. Germline V gene sequence: CDR1 WNHNN, CDR2 SYGVQD (reference sequence). CDR3 nucleotide sequence: TGCGCCAGCAGTCCCGGTCCGAGCAATGAGCAGTTCTTC. It specifies CASSPGPSNEQFF.

The V call is TRBV27, the J call TRBJ2-7, with a tentative D call TRBD1 (6 bases). Germline V lookup: CDR1 MNHEY, CDR2 SMNVEV (reference sequence). The CDR3 spans 14 residues. V gave up 2 bases and J gave up 0 bases, with 8 bases separating them. The DNA for the CDR3 is TGTGCCAGCAGTTTACAGGGGTCCTCCTACGAGCAGTACTTC. It encodes CASSLQGSSYEQYF.

The sample holds a few counts of this clone. V and J are TRBV28 and TRBJ2-7; 7 bases align to TRBD1. Germline CDR1 is MDHEN and CDR2 is SYDVKM. This CDR3 comprises 12 residues. The ends lost 7 bases at V and 10 bases at J; junction bases unmatched: 10. This CDR3 is CASTRDRGLQYF. The CDR3 DNA follows: TGTGCCAGCACCCGGGACAGAGGGCTTCAGTACTTC. The whole variable domain, remainder taken from reference TRBV28 and TRBJ2-7, is DVKVTQSSRYLVKRTGEKVFLECVQDMDHENMFWYRQDPGLGLRLIYFSYDVKMKEKGDIPEGYSVSREKKERFSLILESASTNQTSMYLCASTRDRGLQYFGPGTRLTVT.

This clone was detected a few times. The chain combines TRBV28 with TRBJ2-7; TRBD2 matches 8 bases. The CDR3 has 14 amino acids. V lost 6 bases and J lost 5; bases outside the gene matches: 9. Per the germline V gene, CDR1 is MDHEN and CDR2 is SYDVKM. CDR3 coding DNA: TGTGCCAGCAGACTTCCGGGGGGGGTCAACGAGCAGTACTTC. This gives the protein CASRLPGGVNEQYF.